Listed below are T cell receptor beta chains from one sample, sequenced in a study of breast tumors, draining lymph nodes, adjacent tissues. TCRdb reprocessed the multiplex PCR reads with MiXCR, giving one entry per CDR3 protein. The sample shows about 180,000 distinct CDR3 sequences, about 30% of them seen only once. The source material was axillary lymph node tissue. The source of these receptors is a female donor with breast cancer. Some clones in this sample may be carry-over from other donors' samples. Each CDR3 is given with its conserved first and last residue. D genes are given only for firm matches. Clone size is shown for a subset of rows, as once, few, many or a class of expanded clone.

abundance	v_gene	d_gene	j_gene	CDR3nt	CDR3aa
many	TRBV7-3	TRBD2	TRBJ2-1	TGTGCCAGCAGCCTAACATCAGGGCTAGCGGGTATCGACAATGAGCAGTTCTTC	CASSLTSGLAGIDNEQFF
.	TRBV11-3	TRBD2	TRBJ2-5	TGTGCCAGCAGCCCCGTGGCGGGAGGAAACACCGGGATTCTGGAGACCCAGTACTTC	CASSPVAGGNTGILETQYF
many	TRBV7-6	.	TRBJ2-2	TGTGCCAGCAGCTCACAACTAGCAAGCGGGGAGCTGTTTTTT	CASSSQLASGELFF
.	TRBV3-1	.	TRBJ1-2	TGTGCCAGCAGCCAAGACAGGGGCCAATTCCCTAACTATGGCTACACCTTC	CASSQDRGQFPNYGYTF
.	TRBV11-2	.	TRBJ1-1	TGTGCCAGCAGCTTTCGCCTCACCCTCAACACTGAAGCTTTCTTT	CASSFRLTLNTEAFF
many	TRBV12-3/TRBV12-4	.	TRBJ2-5	TGTGCCAGCAGTTTTGTGGGGGCCCCGGAGACCCAGTACTTC	CASSFVGAPETQYF
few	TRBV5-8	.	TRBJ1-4	TGTGCCAGCCGGGATTCTAATAATGAAAAACTGTTTTTT	CASRDSNNEKLFF
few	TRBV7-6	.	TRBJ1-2	TGTGCCAGCAGCTTAGACGGGGGGGGGGCGTCGGGGGGCTACACCTTC	CASSLDGGGASGGYTF
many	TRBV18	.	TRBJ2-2	TGTGCCAGCTCACCGCTCAGGGGATCTGGCTCCGGGGAGCTGTTTTTT	CASSPLRGSGSGELFF
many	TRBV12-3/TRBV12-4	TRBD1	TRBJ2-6	TGTGCCAGCAGTCCGGGACAGGGGGAGGGCTCTGGGGCCAACGTCCTGACTTTC	CASSPGQGEGSGANVLTF
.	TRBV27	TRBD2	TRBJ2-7	TGTGCCAGCAGTTTATCGGGACTAGTTGGGGACTACGAGCAGTACTTC	CASSLSGLVGDYEQYF
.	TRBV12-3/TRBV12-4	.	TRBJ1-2	TGTGCCAGCAGTTTAGTCGAAACAGCCAAGGGCTACACCTTC	CASSLVETAKGYTF
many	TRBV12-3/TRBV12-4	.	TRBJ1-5	TGTGCCAGCAGTTTATCGGGCAATCAGCCCCAGCATTTT	CASSLSGNQPQHF
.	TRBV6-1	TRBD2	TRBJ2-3	TGTGCCAGCAGTGAGGGACTAGCGGGAGTGGGTACGCAGTATTTT	CASSEGLAGVGTQYF
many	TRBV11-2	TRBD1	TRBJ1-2	TGTGCCAGCAGCGGGGACAGGACCGGAGGCTACACCTTC	CASSGDRTGGYTF
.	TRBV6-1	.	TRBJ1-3	TGTGCCAGCAGTCCGGGACGCCAACCTGGAAACACCATATATTTT	CASSPGRQPGNTIYF
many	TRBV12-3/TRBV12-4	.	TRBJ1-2	TGTGCCAGCAGTTTAGGAGTGTACGGTGGCTACACCTTC	CASSLGVYGGYTF
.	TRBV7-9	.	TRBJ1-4	TGTGCCAGCAGCCCGCCCCTAGGGGGTAATGAAAAACTGTTTTTT	CASSPPLGGNEKLFF
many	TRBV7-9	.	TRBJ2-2	TGTGCCAGCAGCTTAGGGAGGGCGGAGCTAAAGGACGGGGAGCTGTTTTTT	CASSLGRAELKDGELFF
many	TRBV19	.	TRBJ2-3	TGTGCCAGTAGTTTACAGGGTGGGCCTAGCACAGATACGCAGTATTTT	CASSLQGGPSTDTQYF
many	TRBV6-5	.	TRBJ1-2	TGTGCCAGCAGTTACTCAGGGGACTATGGCTACACCTTC	CASSYSGDYGYTF
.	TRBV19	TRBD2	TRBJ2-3	TGTGCCAGTAGACCAACGGGGGGAGGGCAGTACACAGATACGCAGTATTTT	CASRPTGGGQYTDTQYF
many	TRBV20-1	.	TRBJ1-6	TGCAGTGTTAGACAGAGTGTAAATTCACCCCTCCACTTT	CSVRQSVNSPLHF
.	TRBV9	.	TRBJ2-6	TGTGCCAGCAGCGGGGGAAACGTCCTGACTTTC	CASSGGNVLTF
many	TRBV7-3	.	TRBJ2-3	TGTGCCAGCAGCTTAACGCAGACAGATACGCAGTATTTT	CASSLTQTDTQYF
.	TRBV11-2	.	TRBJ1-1	TGTGCCAGCAGCCTTGACGGGGGGAACACTGAAGCTTTCTTT	CASSLDGGNTEAFF
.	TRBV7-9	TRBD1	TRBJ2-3	TGTGCCGGCAGTCCGGGACAGGGATTGGCAGATACGCAGTATTTT	CAGSPGQGLADTQYF
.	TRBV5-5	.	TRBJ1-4	TGTGCCAGCAGCCCGACCGTTGGGGAGGAAAAACTGTTTTTT	CASSPTVGEEKLFF
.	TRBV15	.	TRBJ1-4	TGTGCCAAAGTGGGGGGGGGGAAACTGTTTTTT	CAKVGGGKLFF
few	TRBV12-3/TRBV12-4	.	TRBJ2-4	TGTGCCAGCAGTTACATAGGGGTAGCCAAAAACATTCAGTACTTC	CASSYIGVAKNIQYF
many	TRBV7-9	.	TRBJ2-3	TGTGCCAGCAGCTTAGCGCTTAGGGGGGCGCAGTATTTT	CASSLALRGAQYF
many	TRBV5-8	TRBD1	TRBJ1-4	TGTGCCAGCAGCTGGAACAGGGGAATTAATGAAAAACTGTTTTTT	CASSWNRGINEKLFF
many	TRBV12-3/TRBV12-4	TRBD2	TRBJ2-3	TGTGCCAGCAGTTCAGGACTAGCGAGGAGCACAGATACGCAGTATTTT	CASSSGLARSTDTQYF
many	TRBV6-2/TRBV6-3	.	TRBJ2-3	TGTGCCAGCAGTTCCGCGCTAGCTGGAACAGATACGCAGTATTTT	CASSSALAGTDTQYF
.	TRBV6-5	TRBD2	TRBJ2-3	TGTGCCAGCAGTCACTCGACGGCGGGAGCGAAAGATACGCAGTATTTT	CASSHSTAGAKDTQYF
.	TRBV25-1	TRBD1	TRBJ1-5	TGTGCCAGCAGTGCTAGAGGGGGACAGTATAGCAATCAGCCCCAGCATTTT	CASSARGGQYSNQPQHF
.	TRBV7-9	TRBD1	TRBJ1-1	TGTGCCAGCTACCCGGGACAGGGGTTGGACACTGAAGCTTTCTTT	CASYPGQGLDTEAFF
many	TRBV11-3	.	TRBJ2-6	TGTGCCAGCAGGCAAGACAGCTCTGGGGCCAACGTCCTGACTTTC	CASRQDSSGANVLTF
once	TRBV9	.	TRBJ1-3	TGTGCCAGCAGCGTAGTAGCGGGGGGGTACACCATATATTTT	CASSVVAGGYTIYF
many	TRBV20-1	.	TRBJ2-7	TGCAGTGCTAGAGATTTTGTAGGGATCGGCGAGCAGTACTTC	CSARDFVGIGEQYF
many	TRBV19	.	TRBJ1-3	TGTGCCAGTAGTGGGCGGGGACATTTCTCTGGAAACACCATATATTTT	CASSGRGHFSGNTIYF
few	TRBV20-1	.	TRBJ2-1	TGCAGTGCTAGGGCGCGGCGGTTAGCGGTCCACCCCTCCTACAATGAGCAGTTCTTC	CSARARRLAVHPSYNEQFF
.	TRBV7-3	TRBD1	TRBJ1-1	TGTGCCAGCAGCCAACGGACAGGGGATGAAGCTTTCTTT	CASSQRTGDEAFF
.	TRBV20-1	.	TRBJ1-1	TGCAGTGCTAGTCAGGGTACGAGAACTGAAGCTTTCTTT	CSASQGTRTEAFF
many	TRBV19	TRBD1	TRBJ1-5	TGTGCCAGTAGGCCGGTTCAGGGGGCCCAGGGGGCCCAGCATTTT	CASRPVQGAQGAQHF